This passage covers 26 T cell receptor beta chains from one sample sequenced in a study of shared T cell receptors in the human thymus. Repertoires were generated with immunoSEQ multiplex PCR, while TCRdb's copy carries only in-frame clones and drops some. Here the sample spans hundreds of thousands of clones, more than 75% being singletons. The same data also went into a second study, on human thymus T cells.

Sequenced material: thymocytes. These receptors were taken from a boy younger than two with a congenital heart defect.

This clone appeared once. This rearrangement joins TRBV11-2 to TRBJ1-5; no clear D. Trimming took 2 bases from V and 3 from J, leaving 14 bases between them. The CDR3 sequence is 16 residues long. Germline-derived CDR1 and CDR2 are SGHAT and FQNNGV. In DNA form, the CDR3 reads TGTGCCAGCAGCTTAAATTCCGAGATCCTCAATCAGCCCCAGCATTTT. Encoded protein: CASSLNSEILNQPQHF. The full variable domain, completed using reference TRBV11-2 and TRBJ1-5, is EAGVAQSPRYKIIEKRQSVAFWCNPISGHATLYWYQQILGQGPKLLIQFQNNGVVDDSQLPKDRFSAERLKGVDSTLKIQPAKLEDSAVYLCASSLNSEILNQPQHFGDGTRLSIL.

The chain combines TRBV30 with TRBJ2-1, with a weak D call TRBD2 (5 bases). Per germline, CDR1 GTSNPN and CDR2 SVGIG (reference sequence). CDR3 length: 13 amino acids. The CDR3 sequence: CGASGKTGNEQFF. As DNA, the CDR3 is TGTGGGGCTTCTGGTAAAACGGGGAATGAGCAGTTCTTC.

This chain uses TRBV2 with TRBJ2-7, with a possible D match to TRBD2 (6 bases). CDR1 and CDR2 (germline): SNHLY, FYNNEI. V shed 6 bases and J shed 2 bases, with 11 bases lying between them. The CDR3 runs 13 residues. CDR3 sequence (DNA): TGTGCCAGCAGCTTGGGACTGGCCTACGAGCAGTACTTC. This codes for CASSLGLAYEQYF. The full variable domain, its missing parts supplied by reference TRBV2 and TRBJ2-7, is EPEVTQTPSHQVTQMGQEVILRCVPISNHLYFYWYRQILGQKVEFLVSFYNNEISEKSEIFDDQFSVERPDGSNFTLKIRSTKLEDSAMYFCASSLGLAYEQYFGPGTRLTVT.

This chain connects TRBV28 to TRBJ2-1; the D is unclear. Germline-derived CDR1 and CDR2 are MDHEN and SYDVKM. The CDR3 is made up of 15 amino acids. Between the trimmed V and J ends, which lost 8 bases and 0 bases, there was a span of 14 bases. The CDR3: CASSTPLSSYNEQFF. For the CDR3, the DNA is TGTGCCAGCTCGACTCCTCTGAGCTCCTACAATGAGCAGTTCTTC.

This clone was found a few times. The chain couples TRBV7-9 to TRBJ2-1; 13 nucleotides agree with TRBD2. The CDR3 covers 15 residues. Looked up from germline, CDR1 is SEHNR and CDR2 is FQNEAQ (reference sequence). With 2 bases clipped from V and 10 bases from J, the junction kept 5 bases outside the gene matches. CDR3 sequence: CASSLTRLAGGEQFF. The CDR3 nucleotides are TGTGCCAGCAGCTTAACCCGACTAGCGGGGGGCGAGCAGTTCTTC. Full variable domain (rest looked up from reference TRBV7-9 and TRBJ2-1): DTGVSQNPRHKITKRGQNVTFRCDPISEHNRLYWYRQTLGQGPEFLTYFQNEAQLEKSRLLSDRFSAERPKGSFSTLEIQRTEQGDSAMYLCASSLTRLAGGEQFFGPGTRLTVL.

This chain links TRBV5-6 with TRBJ2-5, with 11 positions matching TRBD2. Germline CDR1 SGHDT, CDR2 YYEEEE. V lost 4 bases and J lost 2; bases outside the gene matches: 7. The CDR3 has 16 residues. The CDR3 spells CASSVTSGRGQETQYF. CDR3 nucleotides: TGTGCCAGCAGCGTCACTAGCGGGAGAGGGCAAGAGACCCAGTACTTC. The full variable domain, rest sourced from reference TRBV5-6 and TRBJ2-5, is DAGVTQSPTHLIKTRGQQVTLRCSPKSGHDTVSWYQQALGQGPQFIFQYYEEEERQRGNFPDRFSGHQFPNYSSELNVNALLLGDSALYLCASSVTSGRGQETQYFGPGTRLLVL.

This clone was picked up a small number of times. The rearrangement links TRBV5-8 to TRBJ2-1; perhaps TRBD1 as D (6 bases). The CDR3 has 17 amino acids. V lost 7 bases and J 0 bases, leaving 20 bases between the germline ends. CDR1 and CDR2 from the germline V gene are SGHTS and YDEGEE. The chain's CDR3 is CASYPRRGHTSYNEQFF. The CDR3 DNA is TGTGCCAGCTACCCCCGCAGGGGACATACCTCCTACAATGAGCAGTTCTTC.

The rearrangement links TRBV11-2 to TRBJ2-7, with unresolved D. From germline, CDR1 is SGHAT and CDR2 FQNNGV. The length of the CDR3 is 14 residues. V shed 2 bases and J shed 4 bases, with 12 bases lying between them. The CDR3 region is CASSLFYRTYEQYF. CDR3 sequence (DNA): TGTGCCAGCAGCTTATTTTACCGAACTTACGAGCAGTACTTC.

The V and J genes are TRBV6-5 and TRBJ1-1; D uncertain. V lost 9 bases and J lost 5, with 10 bases in between. The CDR3 covers 11 residues. The germline V gene encodes CDR1 MNHEY and CDR2 SVGAGI. The CDR3 spells CASYRETEAFF. In DNA, the CDR3 is TGTGCCAGTTATCGGGAGACTGAAGCTTTCTTT.

The chain carries TRBV7-6 and TRBJ2-4, with a possible D match to TRBD2 (6 bases). This CDR3 comprises 16 residues. Germline CDR1 is SGHVS and CDR2 is FNYEAQ. V lost 6 bases and J 1 base, leaving 16 bases between the germline ends. CDR3: CASRPLADDAKNIQYF. DNA for the CDR3: TGTGCCAGCAGACCCTTAGCGGACGATGCCAAAAACATTCAGTACTTC.

This clone has more than one count but fewer than ten. This sequence joins TRBV28 and TRBJ2-7, with D possibly matching TRBD1 (6 bases). The CDR3 spans 15 residues. Trimming took off 3 bases at V and 1 base at J, with 13 bases between the two ends. CDR1 and CDR2 from the germline V gene are MDHEN and SYDVKM. The CDR3 region is CASSLGEQGSYEQYF. CDR3 bases: TGTGCCAGCAGTTTGGGGGAACAGGGTTCCTACGAGCAGTACTTC.

V usage is TRBV28 and J usage is TRBJ2-1, with D possibly being TRBD1 (5 bases). Looked up from germline, CDR1 is MDHEN and CDR2 is SYDVKM. The CDR3 is 17 residues long. V was shortened by 5 bases and J by 0 bases, with 17 bases between the two germline ends. The chain's CDR3 is CASSPLVTASSYNEQFF. The CDR3 nucleotides read TGTGCCAGCAGTCCCCTAGTGACAGCTAGCTCCTACAATGAGCAGTTCTTC.

V usage is TRBV6-1 and J usage is TRBJ2-5; 9 bases line up with TRBD2. Per the germline V gene, CDR1 is MNHNS and CDR2 is SASEGT. V was pared by 4 bases and J by 7 bases, with 19 bases of the junction left unmatched. The CDR3 totals 18 residues. Here the CDR3 DNA reads TGTGCCAGCAGTGGGATAGCGGGAGAGCTCCCCGGGACCCCGACCCAGTACTTC. Translated: CASSGIAGELPGTPTQYF.

This clone was detected once. CDR3 sequence (DNA): TGCGCCAGCAGCCCGTCGGGACAGGTCCTACACAATGAGCAGTTCTTC. It translates to CASSPSGQVLHNEQFF. The chain joins TRBV4-3 to TRBJ2-1, with 8 bases that match TRBD1. This CDR3 has 16 residues. Looked up from germline, CDR1 is LGHNA and CDR2 is YSLEER. V lost 4 bases, J lost 5 bases, and 10 bases stayed unmatched.

V is TRBV27 and J is TRBJ2-3; possibly TRBD1 for D (6 bases). The V end was cut by 4 bases, the J end by 0 bases, with 11 bases between. CDR3 length: 15 amino acids. The germline V gene has CDR1 MNHEY and CDR2 SMNVEV (reference sequence). The CDR3 is CASSSPGDSTDTQYF. The CDR3 region has the DNA TGTGCCAGCAGTTCCCCAGGGGATAGCACAGATACGCAGTATTTT.

The gene calls are TRBV5-5 and TRBJ2-1; 8 nucleotides match TRBD2. V lost 2 bases, J lost 6 bases, and 7 bases stayed unmatched. Germline V CDR1 and CDR2: SGHKS, YYEKEE (reference sequence). CDR3 length equals 15 residues. CDR3 sequence: CASSFCREGSNEQFF. In DNA, the CDR3 is TGTGCCAGCAGCTTTTGCCGGGAGGGGTCCAATGAGCAGTTCTTC.

This sequence joins TRBV7-9 and TRBJ2-7; D remains unclear. The germline V gene has CDR1 SEHNR and CDR2 FQNEAQ (reference sequence). This CDR3 contains 16 residues. The ends were cut back, 5 bases at V and 5 bases at J, with 22 bases in the middle. The chain's CDR3 is CASSIPYARSSDEQYF. The CDR3, as DNA: TGTGCCAGCAGCATCCCCTACGCGCGGTCGTCCGACGAGCAGTACTTC.

J is TRBJ1-1 and V is TRBV27, with D unresolved. Per germline, CDR1 MNHEY and CDR2 SMNVEV (reference sequence). V dropped 2 bases and J dropped 1 base, with 11 bases sitting between them. This CDR3 contains 15 residues. In DNA, the CDR3 is TGTGCCAGCAGTTTAAGGAGAACGTCGAACACTGAAGCTTTCTTT. Translation gives CASSLRRTSNTEAFF.

The chain combines TRBV27 with TRBJ2-7; 12 nucleotides match TRBD2. Germline trimming cut 4 bases from V and 1 base from J; bases unmatched to any gene: 14. The CDR3 spans 19 residues. CDR1 and CDR2 (germline): MNHEY, SMNVEV (reference sequence). As DNA, the CDR3 is TGTGCCAGCAGTTCGTCCCTAGCGGGAGGGCGGTGGGAGTCCTACGAGCAGTACTTC. It codes for CASSSSLAGGRWESYEQYF.

This clone was seen only once. V and J are TRBV4-1 and TRBJ2-7; 7 bases line up with TRBD2. CDR1 is MGHRA, CDR2 YSYEKL, per germline. This CDR3 region has 15 residues. V gave up 4 bases and J gave up 6 bases; unmatched junction bases: 12. The CDR3 sequence: CASSRGLAAISEQYF. The CDR3 bases are TGCGCCAGCAGCCGCGGGCTAGCGGCTATTTCCGAGCAGTACTTC.

The rearrangement joins TRBV7-9 to TRBJ1-4; D call uncertain. This CDR3 spans 12 amino acids. The V end lost 8 bases, the J end lost 4 bases, and 8 bases lay between the germline ends. Germline V lookup: CDR1 SEHNR, CDR2 FQNEAQ (reference sequence). This CDR3 reads CASSGNNEKLFF. Here the CDR3 DNA reads TGTGCCAGCTCCGGGAATAATGAAAAACTGTTTTTT.

V and J are TRBV29-1 and TRBJ2-5, with 14 bases fitting TRBD2. CDR3 length equals 19 residues. Germline lookup yields CDR1 SQVTM and CDR2 ANQGSEA. The junction had 18 bases not matched to a gene; V was cut back by 4 bases and J by 5 bases. CDR3 bases: TGCAGCGTTGGATTCTGCGGACAGGGACTAGCGGGAGAAGTTGAGACCCAGTACTTC. Translation: CSVGFCGQGLAGEVETQYF.

The V and J genes are TRBV7-9 and TRBJ2-5; the D gene is possibly TRBD2 (5 bases). The length of the CDR3 is 13 residues. Germline CDR1 reads SEHNR; CDR2 reads FQNEAQ (reference sequence). V lost 1 base to trimming and J lost 10 bases, with 13 bases between them. DNA for the CDR3: TGTGCCAGCAGCTTAGAAGAAATAGGGAGCCAGTACTTC. This translates into CASSLEEIGSQYF.

The V gene is TRBV30, the J gene TRBJ1-4; D may be TRBD1 (6 bases). There are 11 residues in the CDR3. Germline V gene data show CDR1 as GTSNPN and CDR2 as SVGIG (reference sequence). This CDR3 is CAADSNEKLFF. The DNA for the CDR3 is TGTGCGGCGGACAGTAATGAAAAACTGTTTTTT.

This chain uses TRBV6-1 with TRBJ1-1; 9 bases are shared with TRBD1. Unmatched junction bases numbered 11, after V lost 7 bases and J lost 8 bases. CDR1 MNHNS and CDR2 SASEGT come from the germline V gene. The CDR3 is 14 residues long. The CDR3 DNA sequence: TGTGCCAGCATGAAGAACAGGGGGCTAAAGGAAGCTTTCTTT. Protein sequence: CASMKNRGLKEAFF.

The rearrangement links TRBV30 to TRBJ2-2; the match to TRBD2 covers 11 bases. Looked up from germline, CDR1 is GTSNPN and CDR2 is SVGIG (reference sequence). Trimming at V came to 2 bases and at J to 3 bases, leaving 11 bases not matched to a gene. The CDR3 has 18 residues. Here the CDR3 reads CAWSPLPLAGVDTGELFF. Written as DNA, the CDR3 is TGTGCCTGGAGTCCACTCCCACTAGCGGGAGTCGACACCGGGGAGCTGTTTTTT.